This T cell receptor beta chain was sequenced in a study of blood T cell repertoires in COVID-19. Study-wide context: Samples of COVID-19 (acute and convalescent) were obtained from the United States, Italy and Spain.

The CDR3 has 17 amino acids. CDR1 and CDR2 from the germline V gene are LGHNT and FRNRAP. V lost 5 bases, J lost 1 base, and 19 bases lay in between. This clone has only one observation. The assay was immunoSEQ multiplex PCR, and TCRdb's table has in-frame clones only and misses some. The table records about 71,000 clones, around 80% of them present only once. This TCR was sampled from a woman older than 75 with acute or convalescent COVID-19. This chain uses TRBV12-5 with TRBJ2-3, with D tentatively TRBD2 (6 bases). Specimen: peripheral blood. The CDR3 bases are TGTGCTAGTGGTAAAAATCTAGCGCTCTTCGGCACAGATACGCAGTATTTT. Translation: CASGKNLALFGTDTQYF.